This T cell receptor (beta chain) was retrieved from a study of T cells in Graves' hyperthyroidism and ophthalmopathy. The CDR3 is 14 amino acids. Trimming at V came to 0 bases and at J to 6 bases, leaving 0 bases not matched to a gene. Germline V gene lookup returns CDR1 ENHRY and CDR2 SYGVKD. Stable hyperthyroidism: no ophthalmopathy progression over 18 months of follow-up. This sample holds PBMCs from less than 13 ml fresh peripheral blood. TCR beta CDR3 regions were amplified from RNA. An initial round of RT-PCR targeting the TCR CDR3 relied on the HTBI primer set. From the multiplex PCR reads, TCRdb called clonotypes with MiXCR, one entry per CDR3 protein. Of roughly 300,000 distinct CDR3 sequences in the sample, about 15% were seen once. Study conclusions and caveats: The model identified upcoming ophthalmopathy a median approximately six months ahead of onset. Ophthalmopathy was distinguished from stable hyperthyroidism by 13 V-J signatures.

This clonotype was observed at least ten times. Its specificity is unknown. The sequenced material came from blood. This sequence joins TRBV10-3 and TRBJ2-1, with 9 nucleotides matching TRBD2. This receptor was identified in a woman in her 30s with Graves' hyperthyroidism. The CDR3 here is CAISESSGSNEQFF. CDR3 DNA: TGTGCCATCAGTGAGTCTAGCGGGAGCAATGAGCAGTTCTTC.